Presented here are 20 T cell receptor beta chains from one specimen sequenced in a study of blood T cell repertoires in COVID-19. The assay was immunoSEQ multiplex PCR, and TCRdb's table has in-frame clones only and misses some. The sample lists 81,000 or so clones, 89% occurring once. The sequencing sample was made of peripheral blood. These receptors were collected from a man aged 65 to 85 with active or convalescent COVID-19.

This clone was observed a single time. The CDR3 DNA follows: TGTGCCAGCAGGGTAGCACTAGCGGTTGATACGCAGTATTTT. It is translated as CASRVALAVDTQYF. The chain is built from TRBV6-5 and TRBJ2-3; 8 positions match TRBD2. CDR3 length: 14 amino acids. Looked up from germline, CDR1 is MNHEY and CDR2 is SVGAGI. Unmatched junction bases numbered 8, after V lost 6 bases and J lost 6 bases.

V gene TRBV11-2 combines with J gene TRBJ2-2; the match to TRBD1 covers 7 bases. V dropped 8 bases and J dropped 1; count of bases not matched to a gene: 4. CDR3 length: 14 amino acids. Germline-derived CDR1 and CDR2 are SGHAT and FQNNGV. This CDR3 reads CASQTGRNTGELFF. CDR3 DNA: TGTGCCAGCCAGACAGGGCGGAACACCGGGGAGCTGTTTTTT.

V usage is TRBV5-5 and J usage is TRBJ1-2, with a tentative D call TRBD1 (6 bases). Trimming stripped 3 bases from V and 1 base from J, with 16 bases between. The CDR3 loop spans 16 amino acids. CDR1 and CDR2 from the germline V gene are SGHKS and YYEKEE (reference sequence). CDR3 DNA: TGTGCCAGCAGCTCGATGACAGGACCTCGTAACTATGGCTACACCTTC. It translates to CASSSMTGPRNYGYTF. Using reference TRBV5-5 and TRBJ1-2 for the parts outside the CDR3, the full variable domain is DAGVTQSPTHLIKTRGQQVTLRCSPISGHKSVSWYQQVLGQGPQFIFQYYEKEERGRGNFPDRFSARQFPNYSSELNVNALLLGDSALYLCASSSMTGPRNYGYTFGSGTRLTVV.

As DNA, the CDR3 is TGTGCCACCAGCAGAGTGCCGGGACTTACCACAGATACGCAGTATTTT. Protein sequence: CATSRVPGLTTDTQYF. The chain has TRBV15 and TRBJ2-3, with D possibly matching TRBD2 (6 bases). CDR3 length: 16 amino acids. Trimming took 1 base from V and 2 from J, leaving 13 bases between them. Germline V lookup: CDR1 LNHNV, CDR2 YYDKDF (reference sequence).

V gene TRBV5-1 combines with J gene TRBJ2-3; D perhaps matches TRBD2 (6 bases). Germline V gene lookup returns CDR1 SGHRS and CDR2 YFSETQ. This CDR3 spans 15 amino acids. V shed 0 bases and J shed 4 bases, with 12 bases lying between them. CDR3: CASSLVGGWADTQYF. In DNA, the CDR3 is TGCGCCAGCAGCTTGGTCGGAGGGTGGGCAGATACGCAGTATTTT.

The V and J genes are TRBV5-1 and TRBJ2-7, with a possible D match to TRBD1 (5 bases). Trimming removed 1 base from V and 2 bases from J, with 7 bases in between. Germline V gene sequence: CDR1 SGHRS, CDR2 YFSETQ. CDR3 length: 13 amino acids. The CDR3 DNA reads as TGCGCCAGCAGCTTGATACAGGCCTACGAGCAGTACTTC. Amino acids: CASSLIQAYEQYF.

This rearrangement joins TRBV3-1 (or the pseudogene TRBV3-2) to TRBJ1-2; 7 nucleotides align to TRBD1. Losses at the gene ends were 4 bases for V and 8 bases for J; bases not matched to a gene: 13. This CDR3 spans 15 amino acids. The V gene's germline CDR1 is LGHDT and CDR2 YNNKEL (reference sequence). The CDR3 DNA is TGTGCCAGCAGCCTCGGGTCGGGACAGCCTACAGGCTACACCTTC. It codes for CASSLGSGQPTGYTF.

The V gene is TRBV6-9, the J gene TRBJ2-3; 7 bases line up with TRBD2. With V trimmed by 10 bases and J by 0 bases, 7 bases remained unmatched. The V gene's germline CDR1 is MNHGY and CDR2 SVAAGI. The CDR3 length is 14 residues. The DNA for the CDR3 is TGTGCCACCCCGGGGGGACCTAGCACAGATACGCAGTATTTT. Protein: CATPGGPSTDTQYF.

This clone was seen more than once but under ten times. The DNA for the CDR3 is TGCGCCAGCAGCCAAGCAAGCGGGGGACCCTCAGATACGCAGTATTTT. Translation gives CASSQASGGPSDTQYF. This chain joins TRBV4-3 and TRBJ2-3, with 8 bases matching TRBD2. The CDR3 is 16 amino acids. V dropped 1 base and J dropped 4; count of bases not matched to a gene: 7. CDR1 is LGHNA and CDR2 is YSLEER in the germline V gene.

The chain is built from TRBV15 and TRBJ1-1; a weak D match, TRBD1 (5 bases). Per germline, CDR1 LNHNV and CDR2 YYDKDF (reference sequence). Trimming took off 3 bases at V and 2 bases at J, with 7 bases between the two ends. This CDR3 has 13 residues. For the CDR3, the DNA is TGTGCCACCAGCAGGGACAAAAACACTGAAGCTTTCTTT. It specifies CATSRDKNTEAFF.

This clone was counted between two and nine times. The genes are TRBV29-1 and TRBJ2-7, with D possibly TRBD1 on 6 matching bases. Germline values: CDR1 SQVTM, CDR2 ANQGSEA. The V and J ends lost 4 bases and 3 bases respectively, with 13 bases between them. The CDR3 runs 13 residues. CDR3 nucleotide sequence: TGCAGCGTTGCTGGGACATTAAACTACGAGCAGTACTTC. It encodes CSVAGTLNYEQYF.

The CDR3 here is CASSLQGAGTGELFF. CDR3 nucleotides: TGTGCCAGCAGCTTACAGGGGGCGGGCACCGGGGAGCTGTTTTTT. The chain recombines TRBV7-6 with TRBJ2-2, with 8 bases lining up with TRBD1. V dropped 2 bases and J dropped 4; count of bases not matched to a gene: 3. CDR1 and CDR2 (germline): SGHVS, FNYEAQ. CDR3 length equals 15 residues. The full variable domain, rest sourced from reference TRBV7-6 and TRBJ2-2, is GAGVSQSPRYKVTKRGQDVALRCDPISGHVSLYWYRQALGQGPEFLTYFNYEAQQDKSGLPNDRFSAERPEGSISTLTIQRTEQRDSAMYRCASSLQGAGTGELFFGEGSRLTVL.

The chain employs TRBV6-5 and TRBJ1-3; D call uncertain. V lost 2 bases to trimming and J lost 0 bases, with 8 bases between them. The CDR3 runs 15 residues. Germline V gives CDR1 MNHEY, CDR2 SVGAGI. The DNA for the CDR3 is TGTGCCAGCAGTTACGGACGGGGCTCTGGAAACACCATATATTTT. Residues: CASSYGRGSGNTIYF.

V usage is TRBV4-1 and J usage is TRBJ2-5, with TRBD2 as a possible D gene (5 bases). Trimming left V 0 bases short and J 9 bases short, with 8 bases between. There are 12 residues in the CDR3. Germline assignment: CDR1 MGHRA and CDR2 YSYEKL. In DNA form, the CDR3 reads TGCGCCAGCAGCCAAGATGGGCGGGCCCAGTACTTC. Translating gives CASSQDGRAQYF.

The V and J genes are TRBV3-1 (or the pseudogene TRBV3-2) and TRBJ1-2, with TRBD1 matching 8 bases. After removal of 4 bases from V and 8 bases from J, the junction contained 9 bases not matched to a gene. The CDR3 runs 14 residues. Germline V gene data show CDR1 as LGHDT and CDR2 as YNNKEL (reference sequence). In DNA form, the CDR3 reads TGTGCCAGCAGCCGAGGACAGGGTTCGGACGGCTACACCTTC. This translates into CASSRGQGSDGYTF.

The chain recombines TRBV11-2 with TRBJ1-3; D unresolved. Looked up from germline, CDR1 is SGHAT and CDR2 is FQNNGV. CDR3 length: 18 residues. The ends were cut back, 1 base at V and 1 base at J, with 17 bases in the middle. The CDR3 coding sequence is TGTGCCAGCAGCTTAGCTTCGTATGAACGGAGATCTGGAAACACCATATATTTT. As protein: CASSLASYERRSGNTIYF.

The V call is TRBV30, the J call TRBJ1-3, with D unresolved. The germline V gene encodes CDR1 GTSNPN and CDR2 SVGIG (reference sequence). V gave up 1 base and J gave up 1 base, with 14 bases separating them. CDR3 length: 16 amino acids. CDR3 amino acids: CAWSGSGSVSGNTIYF. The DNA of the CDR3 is TGTGCCTGGAGTGGGTCCGGGTCGGTATCTGGAAACACCATATATTTT.

DNA for the CDR3: TGTGCCAGCAGCTACCGACAGAACAATGAGCAGTTCTTC. Its protein is CASSYRQNNEQFF. The chain combines TRBV5-6 with TRBJ2-1, with a weak D call TRBD1 (5 bases). The germline V gene encodes CDR1 SGHDT and CDR2 YYEEEE. V lost 3 bases to trimming and J lost 5 bases, with 9 bases between them. This CDR3 is 13 amino acids long.

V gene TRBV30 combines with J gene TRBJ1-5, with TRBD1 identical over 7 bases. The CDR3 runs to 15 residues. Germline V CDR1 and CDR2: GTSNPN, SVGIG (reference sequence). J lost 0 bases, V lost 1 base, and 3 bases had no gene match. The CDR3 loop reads CAWSEGANSNQPQHF. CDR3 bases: TGTGCCTGGAGTGAGGGGGCCAATAGCAATCAGCCCCAGCATTTT.

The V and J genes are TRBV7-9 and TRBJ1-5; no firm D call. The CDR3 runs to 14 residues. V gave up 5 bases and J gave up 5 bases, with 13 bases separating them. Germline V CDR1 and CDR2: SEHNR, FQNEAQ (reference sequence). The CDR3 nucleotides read TGTGCCAGCAGCCAAAGCGGGTTGGATCAGCCCCAGCATTTT. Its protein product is CASSQSGLDQPQHF.